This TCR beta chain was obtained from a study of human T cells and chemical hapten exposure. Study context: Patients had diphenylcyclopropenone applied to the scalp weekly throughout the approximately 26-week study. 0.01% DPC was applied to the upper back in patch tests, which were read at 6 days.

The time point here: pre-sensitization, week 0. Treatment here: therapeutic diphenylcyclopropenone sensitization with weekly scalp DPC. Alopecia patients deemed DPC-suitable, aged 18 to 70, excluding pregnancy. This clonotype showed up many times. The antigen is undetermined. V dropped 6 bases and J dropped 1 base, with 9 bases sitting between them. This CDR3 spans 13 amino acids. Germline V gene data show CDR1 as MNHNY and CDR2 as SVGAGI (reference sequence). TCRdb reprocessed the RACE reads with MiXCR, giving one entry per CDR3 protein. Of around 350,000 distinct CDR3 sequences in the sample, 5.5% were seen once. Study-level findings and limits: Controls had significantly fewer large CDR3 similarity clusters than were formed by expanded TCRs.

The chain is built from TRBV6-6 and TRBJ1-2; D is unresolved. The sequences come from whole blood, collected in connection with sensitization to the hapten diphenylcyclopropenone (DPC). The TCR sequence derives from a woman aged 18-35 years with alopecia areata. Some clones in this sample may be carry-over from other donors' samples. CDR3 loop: CASSPTFNYGYTF. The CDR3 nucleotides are TGTGCCAGCAGCCCGACGTTTAACTATGGCTACACCTTC.